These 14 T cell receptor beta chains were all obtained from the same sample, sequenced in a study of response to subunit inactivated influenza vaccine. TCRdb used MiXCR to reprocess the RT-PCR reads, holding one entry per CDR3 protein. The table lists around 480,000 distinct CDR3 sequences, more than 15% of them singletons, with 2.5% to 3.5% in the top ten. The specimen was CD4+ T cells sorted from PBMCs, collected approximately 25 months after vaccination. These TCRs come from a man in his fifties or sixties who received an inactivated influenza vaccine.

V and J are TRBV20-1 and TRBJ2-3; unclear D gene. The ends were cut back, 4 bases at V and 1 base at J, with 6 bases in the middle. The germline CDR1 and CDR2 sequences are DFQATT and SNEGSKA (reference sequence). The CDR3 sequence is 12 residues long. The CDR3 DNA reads TGCAGTGCTATCCGGGGCACAGATACGCAGTATTTT. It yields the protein CSAIRGTDTQYF.

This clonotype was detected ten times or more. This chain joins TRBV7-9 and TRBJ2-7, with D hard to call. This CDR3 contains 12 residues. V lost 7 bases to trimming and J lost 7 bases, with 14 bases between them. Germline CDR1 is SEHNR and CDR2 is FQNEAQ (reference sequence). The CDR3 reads CASNRAGREQYF. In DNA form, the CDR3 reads TGTGCCAGCAACCGGGCTGGCCGGGAGCAGTACTTC.

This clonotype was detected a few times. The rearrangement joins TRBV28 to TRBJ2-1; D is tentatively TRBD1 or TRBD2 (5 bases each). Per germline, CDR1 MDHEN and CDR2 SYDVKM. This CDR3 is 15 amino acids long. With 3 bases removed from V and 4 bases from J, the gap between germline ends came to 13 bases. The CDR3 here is CASSFPGPVYNEQFF. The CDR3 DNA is TGTGCCAGCAGTTTCCCGGGACCGGTATACAATGAGCAGTTCTTC.

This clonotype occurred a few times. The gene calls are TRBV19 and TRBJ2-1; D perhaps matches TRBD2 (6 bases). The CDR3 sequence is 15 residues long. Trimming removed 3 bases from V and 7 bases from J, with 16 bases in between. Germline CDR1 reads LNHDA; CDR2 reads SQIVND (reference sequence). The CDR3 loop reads CASSMRPGVGNEQFF. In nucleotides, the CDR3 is TGTGCCAGTAGTATGCGCCCGGGAGTGGGGAATGAGCAGTTCTTC.

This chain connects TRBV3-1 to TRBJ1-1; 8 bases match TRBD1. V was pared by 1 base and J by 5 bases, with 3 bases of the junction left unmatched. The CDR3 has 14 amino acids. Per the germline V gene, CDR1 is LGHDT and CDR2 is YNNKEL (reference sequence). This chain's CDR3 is CASSQVQGATEAFF. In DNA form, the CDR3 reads TGTGCCAGCAGCCAAGTCCAGGGGGCTACTGAAGCTTTCTTT.

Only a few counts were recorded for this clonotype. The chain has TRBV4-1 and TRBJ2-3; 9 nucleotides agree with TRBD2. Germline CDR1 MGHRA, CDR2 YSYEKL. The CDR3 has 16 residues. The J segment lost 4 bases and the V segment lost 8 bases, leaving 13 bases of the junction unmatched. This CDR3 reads CASLPFAGGLSDTQYF. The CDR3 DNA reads TGCGCCAGCCTCCCTTTTGCGGGGGGGCTTTCAGATACGCAGTATTTT.

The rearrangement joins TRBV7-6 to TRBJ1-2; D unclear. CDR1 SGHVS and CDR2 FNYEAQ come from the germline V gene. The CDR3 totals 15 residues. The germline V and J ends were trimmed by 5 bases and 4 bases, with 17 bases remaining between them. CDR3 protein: CASSPGGRSPYGYTF. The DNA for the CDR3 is TGTGCCAGCAGCCCGGGAGGGAGGAGCCCCTATGGCTACACCTTC.

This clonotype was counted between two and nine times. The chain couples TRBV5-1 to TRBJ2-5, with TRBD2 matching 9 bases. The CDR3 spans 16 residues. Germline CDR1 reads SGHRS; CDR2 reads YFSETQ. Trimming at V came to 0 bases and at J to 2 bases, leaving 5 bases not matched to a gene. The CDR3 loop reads CASSLAASGAQETQYF. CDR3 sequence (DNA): TGCGCCAGCAGCTTGGCTGCTAGCGGGGCACAAGAGACCCAGTACTTC.

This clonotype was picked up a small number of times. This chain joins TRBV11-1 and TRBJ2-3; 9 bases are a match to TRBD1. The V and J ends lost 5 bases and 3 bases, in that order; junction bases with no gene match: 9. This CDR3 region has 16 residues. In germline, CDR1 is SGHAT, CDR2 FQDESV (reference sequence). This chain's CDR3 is CASSASGTGRTDTQYF. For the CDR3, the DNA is TGTGCCAGCAGCGCTTCCGGGACAGGGAGGACAGATACGCAGTATTTT.

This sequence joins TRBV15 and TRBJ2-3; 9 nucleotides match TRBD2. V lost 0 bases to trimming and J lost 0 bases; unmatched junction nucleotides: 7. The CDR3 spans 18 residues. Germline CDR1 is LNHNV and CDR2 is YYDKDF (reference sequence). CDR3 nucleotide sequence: TGTGCCACCAGCAGAGATCGGGCTAGCGGGACTAGCACAGATACGCAGTATTTT. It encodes CATSRDRASGTSTDTQYF.

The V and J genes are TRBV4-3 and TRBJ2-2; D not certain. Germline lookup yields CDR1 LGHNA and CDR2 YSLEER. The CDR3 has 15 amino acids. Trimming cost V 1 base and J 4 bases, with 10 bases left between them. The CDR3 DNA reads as TGCGCCAGCAGCCAAGGAGTAGGAATCACCGGGGAGCTGTTTTTT. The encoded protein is CASSQGVGITGELFF.

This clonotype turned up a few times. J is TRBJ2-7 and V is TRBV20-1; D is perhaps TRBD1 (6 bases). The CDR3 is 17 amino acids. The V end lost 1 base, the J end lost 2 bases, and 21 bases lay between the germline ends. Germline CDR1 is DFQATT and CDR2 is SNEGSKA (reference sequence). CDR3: CSARGRGLDNLAYEQYF. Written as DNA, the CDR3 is TGCAGTGCTAGAGGAAGGGGGTTGGATAACCTTGCCTACGAGCAGTACTTC.

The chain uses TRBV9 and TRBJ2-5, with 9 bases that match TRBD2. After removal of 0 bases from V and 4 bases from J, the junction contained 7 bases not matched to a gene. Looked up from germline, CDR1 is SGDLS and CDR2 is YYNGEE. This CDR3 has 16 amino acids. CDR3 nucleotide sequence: TGTGCCAGCAGCGTAGGGTTAGCGGGAGCGGGAGAGACCCAGTACTTC. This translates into CASSVGLAGAGETQYF.

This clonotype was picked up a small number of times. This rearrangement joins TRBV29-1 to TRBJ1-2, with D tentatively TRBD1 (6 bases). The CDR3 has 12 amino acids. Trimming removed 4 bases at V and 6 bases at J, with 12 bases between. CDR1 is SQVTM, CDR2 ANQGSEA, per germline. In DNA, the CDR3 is TGCAGCGTTGGGGAGGGGGGAGATGGCTACACCTTC. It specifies CSVGEGGDGYTF.